A selection of T cell receptor beta chains follows, all from one sample in a study of blood T cell repertoires in COVID-19. Some clones are missing from TCRdb's copy, which holds only in-frame ones; the method was immunoSEQ multiplex PCR. This table has around 500,000 clones, over 75% appearing once. The sequenced sample consisted of PBMCs or T cells enriched from blood (not recorded which). These receptors all come from a woman between 35 and 50 years old who had recovered from COVID-19. Both conserved end residues are part of each CDR3. A row's size may be missing; if present it is once, few, many or a size class.

TRBV6-2/TRBV6-3	NA	TRBJ1-1	CASSYPGQMNTEAFF
TRBV15	once	TRBJ1-3	CATSRDRASGNTIYF
TRBV10-3	NA	TRBJ2-5	CAINGGYGETQYF
TRBV18	NA	TRBJ1-3	CASSPLPLGGTVSGNTIYF
TRBV5-1	NA	TRBJ1-5	CASSLGGGSNQPQHF
TRBV4-3	NA	TRBJ1-1	CASSQGADRQGTEAFF
TRBV6-6	NA	TRBJ1-1	CASSPGQLTEAFF
TRBV3-1/TRBV3-2	once	TRBJ1-1	CASSQVSGGNTEAFF
TRBV21-1	NA	TRBJ2-1	CASKGTDRALNEQFF
TRBV5-1	NA	TRBJ2-6	CASTPGDSGANVLTF
TRBV3-1/TRBV3-2	NA	TRBJ2-7	CASSPKTGTGRGYEQYF
TRBV3-1/TRBV3-2	NA	TRBJ2-7	CASSQTPGLAGDEQYF
TRBV7-9	NA	TRBJ2-1	CASSLAKPLSYNEQFF
TRBV4-1	NA	TRBJ2-1	CASSQGPASGYYNEQFF
TRBV18	NA	TRBJ2-1	CASSPGLNEQFF
TRBV11-3	NA	TRBJ2-3	CASSRIAGEGYTQYF
TRBV15	NA	TRBJ1-1	CATSRDLATEAFF
TRBV11-2	NA	TRBJ1-2	CASSLSRVEGYTF
TRBV7-9	once	TRBJ1-2	CASSTGQGPPLSYGYTF
TRBV4-1	NA	TRBJ1-2	CASSQWTGPTGYTF
TRBV5-8	NA	TRBJ2-7	CASSLMDEQYF
TRBV19	NA	TRBJ2-1	CASSIQSGQASYNEQFF
TRBV5-1	NA	TRBJ2-2	CASSLALSGSLTGELFF
TRBV7-2	few	TRBJ2-7	CASSLFRGIPYEQYF
TRBV19	NA	TRBJ2-3	CASSPQGPSTDTQYF
TRBV5-1	NA	TRBJ2-5	CASSFRTTEETQYF
TRBV2	few	TRBJ2-1	CASSSQGALTWKQFF
TRBV11-2	NA	TRBJ1-1	CASSFSADRMNTEAFF
TRBV5-1	NA	TRBJ2-1	CASSNPVADEQFF
TRBV24-1	NA	TRBJ2-6	CATSDPRGPGANVLTF
TRBV5-1	NA	TRBJ2-1	CASSLAGLTFGTSGSQNEQFF
TRBV5-1	NA	TRBJ2-2	CASSLATPARGTGELFF
TRBV9	NA	TRBJ2-1	CASSVAERGNEQFF
TRBV6-2/TRBV6-3	NA	TRBJ2-1	CASSYRTPKGQFF
TRBV19	NA	TRBJ2-7	CASSTLTGGSYEQYF
TRBV6-5	few	TRBJ2-7	CASSQRQGPNHEQYF